This TCR beta chain was sequenced in a study of blood T cell repertoires in COVID-19. The V gene's germline CDR1 is MNHNS and CDR2 SASEGT. The CDR3 is 14 residues long. V was trimmed by 2 bases and J by 1 base, leaving 9 bases between them. Data came from immunoSEQ multiplex PCR; TCRdb stores just in-frame clones and leaves some out. This table has 50,000 to 70,000 clones, less than 85% appearing once. V usage is TRBV6-1 and J usage is TRBJ2-7; no clear D gene. The TCR sequence derives from a man in his 70s with active COVID-19. The sample taken for sequencing was peripheral blood. DNA for the CDR3: TGTGCCAGCAGTGAATTGCGTATTTCCTACGAGCAGTACTTC. It specifies CASSELRISYEQYF.